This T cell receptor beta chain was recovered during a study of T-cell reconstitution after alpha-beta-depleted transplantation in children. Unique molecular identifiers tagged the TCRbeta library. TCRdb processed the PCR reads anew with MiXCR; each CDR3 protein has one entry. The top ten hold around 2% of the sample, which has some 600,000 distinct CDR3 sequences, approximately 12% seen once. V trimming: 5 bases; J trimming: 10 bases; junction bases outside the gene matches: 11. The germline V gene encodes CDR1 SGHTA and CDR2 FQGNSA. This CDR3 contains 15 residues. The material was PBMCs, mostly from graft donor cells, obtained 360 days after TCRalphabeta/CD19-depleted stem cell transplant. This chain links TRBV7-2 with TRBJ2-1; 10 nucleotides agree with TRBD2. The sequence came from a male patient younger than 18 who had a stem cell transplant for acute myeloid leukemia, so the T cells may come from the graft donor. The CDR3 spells CASSRFSSGSGEQFF. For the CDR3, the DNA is TGTGCCAGCAGCCGCTTCTCTAGCGGGAGTGGAGAGCAGTTCTTC.